What follows is one T cell receptor (beta chain) and its context. Its antigen remains unidentified. This sample is drawn from a study of OX40 agonist ivuxolimab in advanced cancers. Regarding the study as a whole: There were, on average, more expanded clones in CD8+ T cells than in CD4+. Low normalized T-cell clonal expansion was also seen in some nonresponders. Researchers did not determine the expanded peripheral T cells' antigen specificity.

Here immunoSEQ multiplex PCR was the method, and the copy in TCRdb shows in-frame clones only, minus some. This table holds around 12,000 clones, about three quarters found once. The TCR was taken from an adult with an advanced solid tumor such as melanoma, head and neck, liver or kidney cancer. Sequenced here: CD4+ or CD8+ T cells sorted from blood, sampled in a trial of the OX40 agonist ivuxolimab.

The CDR3 is CASRLVNTEAFF. Here the CDR3 DNA reads TGTGCCAGCAGGCTCGTGAACACTGAAGCTTTCTTT. The genes are TRBV2 and TRBJ1-1; D remains unclear. CDR3 length: 12 residues. The V and J ends lost 6 bases and 0 bases respectively, with 5 bases between them. Looked up from germline, CDR1 is SNHLY and CDR2 is FYNNEI.